One sample yielded the 23 T cell receptor beta chains listed below, sequenced in a study of circulating CD8 cells and anti-PD-1 response in melanoma. Live CD3+CD8+TCRalphabeta+ cells were sorted into four subsets by PD-1 and/or TIGIT. Using about 15 ng of total RNA, TCR libraries were made with the QIAseq Immune Repertoire TCR panel. Via MiXCR, TCRdb re-called the reads, giving one row per CDR3 protein. The sample records some 730 distinct CDR3 sequences, around 7% being singletons. The material was CD8+ T cells from PBMCs, obtained at baseline or after one month of anti-PD-1 therapy (not recorded which). The receptors originated from a human donor with melanoma.

In this sample, this clonotype is medium-sized. The chain employs TRBV29-1 and TRBJ2-2, with no clear D. Germline V CDR1 and CDR2: SQVTM, ANQGSEA. CDR3 length: 10 amino acids. The V end was cut by 6 bases, the J end by 3 bases, with 2 bases between. DNA for the CDR3: TGCAGCGTCCACACCGGGGAGCTGTTTTTT. As protein: CSVHTGELFF.

By sample fraction, this clonotype is large. Written as DNA, the CDR3 is TGTGCCAGCAGCTTGACGAGCGGGGGAAGCGAGCAGTACTTC. Its protein product is CASSLTSGGSEQYF. The chain couples TRBV5-4 to TRBJ2-7, with TRBD2 identical over 8 bases. The CDR3 has 14 residues. The germline V gene encodes CDR1 SGHNT and CDR2 YYREEE (reference sequence). J gave up 6 bases and V 1 base, and 6 bases lay outside the gene matches.

Relative to its sample, this clonotype is large (0.1 to 1%). This sequence joins TRBV29-1 and TRBJ2-7, with 10 positions matching TRBD1. Germline values: CDR1 SQVTM, CDR2 ANQGSEA. The CDR3 extends over 14 amino acids. The V and J ends lost 3 bases and 2 bases, in that order; junction bases with no gene match: 4. Written as DNA, the CDR3 is TGCAGCGTTGAGGGGACAGGGGTAACCTACGAGCAGTACTTC. Translated, it gives CSVEGTGVTYEQYF.

This clonotype ranks as large. The chain combines TRBV7-3 with TRBJ2-5; the match to TRBD2 covers 8 bases. V shed 6 bases, J shed 2 bases, and the junction held 8 bases outside the gene matches. Germline V gives CDR1 SGHTA, CDR2 FQGTGA. CDR3 length: 15 residues. The CDR3 loop is CASSMTGRAQETQYF. The CDR3 nucleotides read TGTGCCAGCAGTATGACCGGGAGGGCTCAAGAGACCCAGTACTTC.

This clonotype counts as medium-sized. V gene TRBV27 combines with J gene TRBJ2-5, with D unresolved. Trimming left V 0 bases short and J 2 bases short, with 4 bases between. CDR1 is MNHEY and CDR2 is SMNVEV in the germline V gene (reference sequence). The CDR3 sequence is 13 residues long. The DNA for the CDR3 is TGTGCCAGCAGTTTATCTGAACAAGAGACCCAGTACTTC. Its translation is CASSLSEQETQYF.

This clonotype is judged large. CDR3 sequence (DNA): TGCAGTGCTAGAGATTGGCGAGAGAGCTCCTACGAGCAGTACTTC. Amino acid sequence: CSARDWRESSYEQYF. The V call is TRBV20-1, the J call TRBJ2-7; no reliable D call. The length of the CDR3 is 15 residues. Per germline, CDR1 DFQATT and CDR2 SNEGSKA (reference sequence). The V end lost 0 bases, the J end lost 0 bases, and 12 bases lay between the germline ends.

By share, this clonotype ranks as large. The rearrangement joins TRBV11-1 to TRBJ2-5; D might be TRBD1 (6 bases). Germline V gives CDR1 SGHAT, CDR2 FQDESV (reference sequence). The CDR3 is made up of 15 amino acids. With 5 bases removed from V and 3 bases from J, the gap between germline ends came to 16 bases. The CDR3 protein is CASSAQGYQKETQYF. In DNA, the CDR3 is TGTGCCAGCAGCGCTCAGGGGTACCAGAAAGAGACCCAGTACTTC.

In its sample, this clonotype ranks as medium-sized. The J gene is TRBJ2-1, the V gene TRBV25-1; 9 nucleotides agree with TRBD1. Unmatched junction bases numbered 6, after V lost 4 bases and J lost 8 bases. CDR3 length equals 14 residues. CDR1 and CDR2 (germline): MGHDK, SYGVNS. The CDR3 DNA reads as TGTGCCAGCAGTGTGACAGGGGGGCATCATGAGCAGTTCTTC. Its protein product is CASSVTGGHHEQFF.

This clonotype ranks as medium-sized (0.01 to 0.1%). This chain uses TRBV7-9 with TRBJ2-7, with D possibly matching TRBD1 (5 bases). The length of the CDR3 is 13 residues. V was clipped by 6 bases and J by 4 bases, with 13 bases between them. Germline lookup yields CDR1 SEHNR and CDR2 FQNEAQ (reference sequence). CDR3 DNA sequence: TGTGCCAGCAGGAGTGAACAGGTGTACGAGCAGTACTTC. Translated: CASRSEQVYEQYF. Combining the CDR3 with reference TRBV7-9 and TRBJ2-7 gives the whole variable domain DTGVSQNPRHKITKRGQNVTFRCDPISEHNRLYWYRQTLGQGPEFLTYFQNEAQLEKSRLLSDRFSAERPKGSFSTLEIQRTEQGDSAMYLCASRSEQVYEQYFGPGTRLTVT.

This clonotype is labeled large (0.1 to 1%). This chain connects TRBV20-1 to TRBJ2-7; TRBD1 matches at 7 bases. The CDR3 has 13 residues. V trimming: 3 bases; J trimming: 0 bases; junction bases outside the gene matches: 2. Germline CDR1 DFQATT, CDR2 SNEGSKA (reference sequence). CDR3 nucleotides: TGCAGTGCTAGGCACAGGGGCTCCTACGAGCAGTACTTC. Encoded protein: CSARHRGSYEQYF.

By its share, this clonotype is medium-sized. The chain joins TRBV18 to TRBJ2-1, with 7 bases fitting TRBD2. This CDR3 is built from 16 residues. Germline CDR1 KGHSH, CDR2 LQKENI. V lost 2 bases, J lost 7 bases, and 11 bases stayed unmatched. The CDR3 protein is CASSPTPGGSPNEQFF. DNA for the CDR3: TGTGCCAGCTCACCAACCCCGGGGGGATCCCCTAATGAGCAGTTCTTC.

By sample fraction, this clonotype is medium-sized. CDR3 in DNA: TGTGCCAGCTCACCAAGCAGGTCCGTGAACACCGGGGAGCTGTTTTTT. Translated: CASSPSRSVNTGELFF. The J gene is TRBJ2-2, the V gene TRBV18, with D uncertain. V lost 2 bases, J lost 1 base, and 11 bases lay in between. The CDR3 has 16 amino acids. Germline CDR1 KGHSH, CDR2 LQKENI.

By sample fraction, this clonotype is large. The chain has TRBV5-4 and TRBJ2-7, with a weak D call TRBD1 (6 bases). The CDR3 has 13 amino acids. Trimming left V 4 bases short and J 4 bases short, with 12 bases between. Germline CDR1 is SGHNT and CDR2 is YYREEE (reference sequence). The CDR3 nucleotides are TGTGCCAGCAGCATATTACAGGGTTACGAGCAGTACTTC. Residues: CASSILQGYEQYF.

The chain is built from TRBV7-6 and TRBJ1-1; D is ambiguous. CDR1 and CDR2 (germline): SGHVS, FNYEAQ. Between the trimmed V and J ends, which lost 5 bases and 1 base, there was a span of 14 bases. This CDR3 has 15 amino acids. This chain's CDR3 is CASSPHSSGNTEAFF. The CDR3 bases are TGTGCCAGCAGCCCCCACAGCTCTGGGAACACTGAAGCTTTCTTT.

This clonotype is categorized as large. The chain uses TRBV27 and TRBJ2-7; D not resolved. The V end was cut by 7 bases, the J end by 2 bases, with 9 bases between. This CDR3 has 12 residues. The germline V gene has CDR1 MNHEY and CDR2 SMNVEV (reference sequence). The CDR3 bases are TGTGCCAGCAAAGGGATAACCTACGAGCAGTACTTC. Encoded protein: CASKGITYEQYF.

This clonotype is judged large. This rearrangement joins TRBV9 to TRBJ1-1, with D possibly matching TRBD1 (5 bases). V shed 3 bases and J shed 1 base, with 10 bases lying between them. There are 14 residues in the CDR3. Germline lookup yields CDR1 SGDLS and CDR2 YYNGEE. This CDR3 is CASSDPQGNTEAFF. The DNA for the CDR3 is TGTGCCAGCAGCGACCCCCAGGGGAACACTGAAGCTTTCTTT.

This clonotype is large in the sample. The rearrangement links TRBV2 to TRBJ2-3; 11 bases fit TRBD2. The trim removed 2 bases at V and 9 bases at J, leaving 4 bases unmatched. Germline CDR1 reads SNHLY; CDR2 reads FYNNEI. The CDR3 is made up of 14 amino acids. In nucleotides, the CDR3 is TGTGCCAGCAGTGAACTAGCGGGAGGAAGGACGCAGTATTTT. Its translation is CASSELAGGRTQYF.

The rearrangement links TRBV19 to TRBJ2-1, with a tentative D call TRBD2 (5 bases). Germline loops: CDR1 LNHDA, CDR2 SQIVND (reference sequence). The CDR3 is 15 amino acids. V lost 6 bases and J 0 bases, leaving 12 bases between the germline ends. The CDR3 region is CASRADSASYNEQFF. CDR3 sequence (DNA): TGTGCCAGTAGGGCCGATAGCGCCTCCTACAATGAGCAGTTCTTC.

This clonotype is categorized as medium-sized. This chain's CDR3 is CASSVGVTGELFF. The CDR3 region has the DNA TGTGCCAGCAGTGTGGGGGTTACCGGGGAGCTGTTTTTT. The genes are TRBV25-1 and TRBJ2-2; the D gene could be TRBD1 or TRBD2 (5 bases each). V dropped 4 bases and J dropped 5 bases, with 8 bases sitting between them. The CDR3 is 13 amino acids. Per germline, CDR1 MGHDK and CDR2 SYGVNS.

This clonotype is labeled as large (0.1 to 1%). The chain couples TRBV24-1 to TRBJ2-2; the D gene is possibly TRBD2 (5 bases). CDR1 KGHDR and CDR2 SFDVKD come from the germline V gene. The V and J ends lost 0 bases and 3 bases respectively, with 13 bases between them. This CDR3 is 17 amino acids long. CDR3 coding DNA: TGTGCCACCAGTGATTTGCCCCTGGGAGTCGACACCGGGGAGCTGTTTTTT. It codes for CATSDLPLGVDTGELFF.

This clonotype is classed as medium-sized. V gene TRBV25-1 combines with J gene TRBJ2-1, with 10 bases aligning to TRBD1. CDR3 size: 15 residues. V trimming: 5 bases; J trimming: 3 bases; junction bases outside the gene matches: 4. Looked up from germline, CDR1 is MGHDK and CDR2 is SYGVNS. CDR3 sequence reads: CASSSGTGVYNEQFF. CDR3 nucleotides: TGTGCCAGCAGTTCCGGGACAGGGGTCTACAATGAGCAGTTCTTC.

This clonotype is categorized as large. The chain's CDR3 is CASSGGATYNEQFF. CDR3 DNA sequence: TGTGCCAGCAGTGGAGGGGCGACCTACAATGAGCAGTTCTTC. V usage is TRBV9 and J usage is TRBJ2-1; tentatively, D is TRBD2 (6 bases). Germline V gene sequence: CDR1 SGDLS, CDR2 YYNGEE. CDR3 length: 14 residues. The V end was cut by 5 bases, the J end by 2 bases, with 11 bases between.

As concerns this clonotype: This sequence may be a read error, since a much larger clone differs from it by one base. This sequence joins TRBV28 and TRBJ2-3, with D possibly TRBD1 on 6 matching bases. The CDR3 runs 15 residues. Germline V gives CDR1 MDHEN, CDR2 SYDVKM. Trimming stripped 4 bases from V and 4 bases from J, with 15 bases between. The CDR3 DNA is TGTGCCAGCAGTTACGTACAGGGTTGCGCAGATACGCAGTATTTT. It encodes CASSYVQGCADTQYF.